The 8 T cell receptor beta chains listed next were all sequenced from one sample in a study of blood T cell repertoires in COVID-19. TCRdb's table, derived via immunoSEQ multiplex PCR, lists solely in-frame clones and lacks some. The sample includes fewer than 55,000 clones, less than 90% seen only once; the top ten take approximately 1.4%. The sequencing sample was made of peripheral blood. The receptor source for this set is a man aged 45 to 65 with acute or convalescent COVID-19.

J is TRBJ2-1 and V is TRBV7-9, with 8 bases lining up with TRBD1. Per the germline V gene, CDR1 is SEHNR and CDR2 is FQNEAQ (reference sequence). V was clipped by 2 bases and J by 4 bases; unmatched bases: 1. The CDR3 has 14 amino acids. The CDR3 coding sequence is TGTGCCAGCAGCTTAAGGGACAGGTACAATGAGCAGTTCTTC. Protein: CASSLRDRYNEQFF.

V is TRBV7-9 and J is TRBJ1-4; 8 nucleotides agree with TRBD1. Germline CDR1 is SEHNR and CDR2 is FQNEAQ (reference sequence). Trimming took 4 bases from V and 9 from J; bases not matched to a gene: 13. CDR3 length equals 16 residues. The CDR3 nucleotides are TGTGCCAGCAGCTCCCCTGTCCAGGGGGCGCGGCAAAAACTGTTTTTT. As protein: CASSSPVQGARQKLFF.

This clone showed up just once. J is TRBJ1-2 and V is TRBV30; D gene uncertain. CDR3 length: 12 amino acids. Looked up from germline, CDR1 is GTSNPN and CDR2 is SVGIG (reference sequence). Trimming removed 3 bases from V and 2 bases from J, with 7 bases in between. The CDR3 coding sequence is TGTGCCTGGAGGCAGGAAAACTATGGCTACACCTTC. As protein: CAWRQENYGYTF. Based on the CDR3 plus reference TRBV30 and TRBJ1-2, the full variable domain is SQTIHQWPATLVQPVGSPLSLECTVEGTSNPNLYWYRQAAGRGLQLLFYSVGIGQISSEVPQNLSASRPQDRQFILSSKKLLLSDSGFYLCAWRQENYGYTFGSGTRLTVV.

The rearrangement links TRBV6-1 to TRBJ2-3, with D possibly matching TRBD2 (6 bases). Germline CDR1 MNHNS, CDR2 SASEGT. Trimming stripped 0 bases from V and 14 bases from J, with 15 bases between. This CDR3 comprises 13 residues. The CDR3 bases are TGTGCCAGCAGTGAAGCGGGGTCTAACGGGAGGTATTTT. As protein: CASSEAGSNGRYF.

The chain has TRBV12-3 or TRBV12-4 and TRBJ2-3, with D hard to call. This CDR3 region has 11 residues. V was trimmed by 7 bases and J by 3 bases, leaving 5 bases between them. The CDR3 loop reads CASILTDTQYF. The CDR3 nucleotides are TGTGCCAGCATTCTAACAGATACGCAGTATTTT.

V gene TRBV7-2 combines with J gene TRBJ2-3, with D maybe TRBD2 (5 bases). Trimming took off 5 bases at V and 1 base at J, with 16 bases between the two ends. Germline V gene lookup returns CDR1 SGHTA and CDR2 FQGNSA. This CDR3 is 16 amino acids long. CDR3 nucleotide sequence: TGTGCCAGCAGCAGCGACTCCGGGATGGGCACAGATACGCAGTATTTT. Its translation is CASSSDSGMGTDTQYF.

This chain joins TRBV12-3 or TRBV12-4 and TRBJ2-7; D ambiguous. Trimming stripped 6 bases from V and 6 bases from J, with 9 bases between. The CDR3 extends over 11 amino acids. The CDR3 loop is CASRGVLEQYF. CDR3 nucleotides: TGTGCCAGCAGGGGCGTTCTCGAGCAGTACTTC.

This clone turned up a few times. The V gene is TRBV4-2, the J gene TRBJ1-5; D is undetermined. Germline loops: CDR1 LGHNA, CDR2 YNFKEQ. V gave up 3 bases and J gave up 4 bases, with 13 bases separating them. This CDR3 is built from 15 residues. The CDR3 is CASSQTGDKNQPQHF. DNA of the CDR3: TGTGCCAGCAGCCAGACCGGTGACAAAAATCAGCCCCAGCATTTT.